Listed below are T cell receptor beta chains from one sample, sequenced in a study of blood T cell repertoires in COVID-19. Assay used: immunoSEQ multiplex PCR; TCRdb lists only in-frame clones, some missing. This sample has 150,000 to 200,000 clones, with 80% found just once. The source material was PBMCs or T cells enriched from blood (not recorded which). The receptor set was obtained from an older woman who had recovered from COVID-19. Each CDR3 is given with its conserved first and last residue. The order of the fields is clone size, J gene, V gene, D gene, CDR3 protein, CDR3 DNA. The D gene is left open where the match is weak. Clone size is stated in some rows and not others, as once, few, many or a class when expanded.

>NA|TRBJ1-3|TRBV5-1|NA
CASSLWGDGGNTIYF
TGCGCCAGCAGCCTTTGGGGAGATGGAGGAAACACCATATATTTT
>NA|TRBJ2-7|TRBV12-3/TRBV12-4|NA
CASSLESSYEQYF
TGTGCCAGCAGCCTCGAGTCCTCCTACGAGCAGTACTTC
>NA|TRBJ1-2|TRBV3-1/TRBV3-2|NA
CASSQEAGSAYGYTF
TGTGCCAGCAGCCAAGAAGCGGGGTCTGCGTATGGCTACACCTTC
>once|TRBJ1-3|TRBV3-1/TRBV3-2|TRBD1
CASSQGMNRGFLSGNTIYF
TGTGCCAGCAGCCAAGGAATGAACAGGGGGTTCCTCTCTGGAAACACCATATATTTT
>NA|TRBJ2-2|TRBV4-2|NA
CASSLQGAGELFF
TGTGCCAGCAGCCTTCAGGGTGCCGGGGAGCTGTTTTTT
>NA|TRBJ1-5|TRBV27|NA
CASSARGSQPQHF
TGTGCCAGCAGCGCAAGGGGCTCTCAGCCCCAGCATTTT
>NA|TRBJ1-5|TRBV12-2|NA
CASRLAGQINQPQHF
TGTGCAAGTCGCTTAGCGGGGCAGATCAATCAGCCCCAGCATTTT
>NA|TRBJ2-1|TRBV2|TRBD2
CATSRSGGVSNEQFF
TGTGCCACTTCCCGTAGCGGGGGGGTTTCCAATGAGCAGTTCTTC
>few|TRBJ2-1|TRBV9|TRBD1
CASSVGVGTGYVNEQFF
TGTGCCAGCAGCGTAGGCGTAGGGACAGGGTATGTCAATGAGCAGTTCTTC
>NA|TRBJ1-5|TRBV19|NA
CASSIDGGGLSNQPQHF
TGTGCCAGTAGTATAGACGGCGGGGGGCTGAGCAATCAGCCCCAGCATTTT
>NA|TRBJ1-4|TRBV7-2|NA
CASSRGGTNEKLFF
TGTGCCAGCAGCCGGGGGGGAACTAATGAAAAACTGTTTTTT
>NA|TRBJ1-4|TRBV5-1|TRBD1
CASSSGQEKGNEKLFF
TGCGCCAGCAGCTCCGGACAGGAGAAGGGTAATGAAAAACTGTTTTTT
>NA|TRBJ2-2|TRBV5-4|TRBD2
CASSLVAGETGELFF
TGTGCCAGCAGCTTAGTAGCGGGGGAGACCGGGGAGCTGTTTTTT
>once|TRBJ2-3|TRBV9|NA
CASSVDSDTQYF
TGTGCCAGCAGCGTAGACTCAGATACGCAGTATTTT
>NA|TRBJ2-2|TRBV3-1/TRBV3-2|TRBD1
CASSQVKGQGENTGELFF
TGTGCCAGCAGCCAAGTGAAGGGACAGGGCGAAAACACCGGGGAGCTGTTTTTT
>NA|TRBJ1-1|TRBV6-5|NA
CASSRQTNGGTEAFF
TGTGCCAGCAGCCGACAGACAAACGGGGGCACTGAAGCTTTCTTT
>NA|TRBJ2-4|TRBV7-2|NA
CASSRRGLGKNIQYF
TGTGCCAGCAGCCGGCGGGGCCTTGGCAAAAACATTCAGTACTTC
>NA|TRBJ1-5|TRBV7-2|NA
CASSLGGLAQPQHF
TGTGCCAGCAGCTTAGGGGGCCTCGCTCAGCCCCAGCATTTT
>NA|TRBJ2-5|TRBV30|NA
CAWSVKLRETQYF
TGTGCCTGGAGTGTTAAATTGAGGGAGACCCAGTACTTC
>NA|TRBJ2-7|TRBV18|NA
CASSPPSAGREQYF
TGTGCCAGCTCACCACCAAGTGCGGGTAGGGAGCAGTACTTC
>NA|TRBJ2-1|TRBV18|TRBD2
CASSPGLAGGRGDEQFF
TGTGCCAGCTCGCCAGGTCTAGCGGGGGGCAGAGGAGATGAGCAGTTCTTC
>NA|TRBJ2-3|TRBV27|TRBD1
CASSLLPGQGKDTQYF
TGTGCCAGCAGTCTTCTTCCGGGACAGGGGAAAGATACGCAGTATTTT
>few|TRBJ2-5|TRBV7-9|TRBD2
CASTSSGGGETQYF
TGTGCCAGCACTAGTAGCGGGGGAGGAGAGACCCAGTACTTC
>NA|TRBJ2-3|TRBV27|NA
CASRTSGEGTDTQYF
TGTGCCAGCAGGACCTCCGGGGAGGGCACAGATACGCAGTATTTT
>NA|TRBJ1-1|TRBV7-2|NA
CASSLELGRWTEAFF
TGTGCCAGCAGCTTAGAACTGGGCCGATGGACTGAAGCTTTCTTT